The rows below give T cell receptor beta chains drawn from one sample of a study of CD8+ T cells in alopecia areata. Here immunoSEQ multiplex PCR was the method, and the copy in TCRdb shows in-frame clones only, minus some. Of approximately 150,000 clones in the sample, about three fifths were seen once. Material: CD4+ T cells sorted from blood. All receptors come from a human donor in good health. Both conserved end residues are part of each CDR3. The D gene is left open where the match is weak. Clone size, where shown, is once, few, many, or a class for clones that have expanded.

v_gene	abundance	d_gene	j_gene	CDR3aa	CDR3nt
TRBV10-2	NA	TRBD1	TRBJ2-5	CASSVGQQETQYF	TGCGCCAGCAGTGTGGGACAGCAAGAGACCCAGTACTTC
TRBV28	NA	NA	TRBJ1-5	CASRYMGVVQPQHF	TGTGCCAGCCGCTATATGGGGGTCGTTCAGCCCCAGCATTTT
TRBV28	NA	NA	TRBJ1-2	CASSRDPGGYTF	TGTGCCAGCAGTCGGGATCCGGGAGGCTACACCTTC
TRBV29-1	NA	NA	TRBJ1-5	CSVGWGGNQPQHF	TGCAGCGTTGGGTGGGGGGGCAATCAGCCCCAGCATTTT
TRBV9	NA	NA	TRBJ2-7	CASSVAAGAYEQYF	TGTGCCAGCAGCGTAGCTGCCGGTGCCTACGAGCAGTACTTC
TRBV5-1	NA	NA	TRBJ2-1	CASSLGQGGSSYNEQFF	TGCGCCAGCAGCTTGGGCCAGGGCGGATCCTCCTACAATGAGCAGTTCTTC
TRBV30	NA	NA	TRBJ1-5	CAWSVQDNQPQHF	TGTGCCTGGAGTGTACAGGACAATCAGCCCCAGCATTTT
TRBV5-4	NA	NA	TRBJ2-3	CASSLRRETQYF	TGTGCCAGCAGCTTGAGGCGGGAAACGCAGTATTTT
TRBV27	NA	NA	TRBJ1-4	CASSLSTPPGLNEKLFF	TGTGCCAGCAGTTTATCCACTCCTCCGGGCCTGAATGAAAAACTGTTTTTT
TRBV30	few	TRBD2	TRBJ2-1	CAWSGEGGGNEQFF	TGTGCCTGGAGTGGCGAGGGCGGGGGCAATGAGCAGTTCTTC
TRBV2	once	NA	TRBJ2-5	CASSGEETQYF	TGTGCCAGCAGTGGTGAAGAGACCCAGTACTTC
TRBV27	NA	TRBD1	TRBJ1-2	CASSPGGLIANYGYTF	TGTGCCAGCAGTCCAGGGGGTTTGATAGCTAACTATGGCTACACCTTC
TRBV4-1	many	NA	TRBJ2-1	CASSQGLAYNEQFF	TGCGCCAGCAGCCAAGGACTGGCCTACAATGAGCAGTTCTTC
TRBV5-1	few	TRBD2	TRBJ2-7	CASSLEGLAGVDEQYF	TGCGCCAGCAGCTTGGAGGGACTAGCGGGAGTGGACGAGCAGTACTTC
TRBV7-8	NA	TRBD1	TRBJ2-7	CASSTRDRSYEQYF	TGTGCCAGCAGCACTCGGGACAGGTCCTACGAGCAGTACTTC
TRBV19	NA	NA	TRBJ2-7	CASSIVNQEQYF	TGTGCCAGTAGTATTGTTAACCAGGAGCAGTACTTC
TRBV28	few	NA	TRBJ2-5	CASSFQGRSETQYF	TGTGCCAGCAGTTTTCAGGGCAGGTCGGAGACCCAGTACTTC